This T cell receptor beta chain was found in a study of blood T cell repertoires in COVID-19. Germline values: CDR1 MNHEY, CDR2 SMNVEV (reference sequence). V was clipped by 2 bases and J by 7 bases; unmatched bases: 6. CDR3 length equals 15 residues. Measured with immunoSEQ multiplex PCR; TCRdb has only the in-frame clones, and not every one. Here the sample spans about 130,000 clones, 88% being singletons. The origin of this receptor is a woman of 80 years or more with acute or convalescent COVID-19. The sample consisted of peripheral blood. This rearrangement joins TRBV27 to TRBJ1-2, with TRBD1 matching over 11 bases. CDR3: CASSLGTGGGGGYTF. The CDR3 DNA follows: TGTGCCAGCAGTTTAGGGACAGGGGGAGGGGGTGGCTACACCTTC.